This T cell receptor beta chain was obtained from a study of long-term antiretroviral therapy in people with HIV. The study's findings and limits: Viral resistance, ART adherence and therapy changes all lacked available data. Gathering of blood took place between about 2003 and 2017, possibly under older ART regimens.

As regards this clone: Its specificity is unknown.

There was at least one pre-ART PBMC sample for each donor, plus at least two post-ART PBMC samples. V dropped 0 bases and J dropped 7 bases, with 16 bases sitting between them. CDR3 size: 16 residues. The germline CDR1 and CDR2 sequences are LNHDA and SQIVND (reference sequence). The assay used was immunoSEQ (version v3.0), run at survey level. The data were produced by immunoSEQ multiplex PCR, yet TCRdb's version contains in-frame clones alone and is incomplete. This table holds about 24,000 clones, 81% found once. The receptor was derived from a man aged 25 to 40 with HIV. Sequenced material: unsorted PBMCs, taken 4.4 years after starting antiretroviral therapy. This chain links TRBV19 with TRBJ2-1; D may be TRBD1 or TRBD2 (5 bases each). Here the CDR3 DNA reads TGTGCCAGTAGTATAGATGGACAAGGCCCGGGAAATGAGCAGTTCTTC. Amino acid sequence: CASSIDGQGPGNEQFF.